The rows below give T cell receptor beta chains drawn from one sample of a study of early T cells in non-severe SARS-CoV-2 infection. TCRdb fed the 5' RACE reads into MiXCR, producing one record per CDR3 protein. The sample lists 60,000 or so distinct CDR3 sequences, about a tenth occurring once. Sequences were obtained from whole blood. The origin of the receptors is an adult who was a healthcare worker with PCR-confirmed SARS-CoV-2 infection or an uninfected control (not recorded which). Both conserved end residues are part of each CDR3. The order of the fields is V gene, J gene, CDR3 protein.

V gene: TRBV18; J gene: TRBJ1-1; CDR3 protein: CASSPGQNTEAFF
V gene: TRBV2; J gene: TRBJ2-1; CDR3 protein: CASSLDRASYNEQFF
V gene: TRBV19; J gene: TRBJ1-6; CDR3 protein: CASSAGTGGSPLHF
V gene: TRBV7-2; J gene: TRBJ2-7; CDR3 protein: CASSFGAGVYEQYF
V gene: TRBV2; J gene: TRBJ2-1; CDR3 protein: CASSQQGNEQFF
V gene: TRBV7-8; J gene: TRBJ2-4; CDR3 protein: CASSQVTGLSYF
V gene: TRBV10-1; J gene: TRBJ2-5; CDR3 protein: CASSPGLLGTQYF
V gene: TRBV2; J gene: TRBJ2-5; CDR3 protein: CASSVGAGETQYF
V gene: TRBV12-5; J gene: TRBJ2-2; CDR3 protein: CASGLGGGTGELFF
V gene: TRBV7-9; J gene: TRBJ2-1; CDR3 protein: CASSLGTGAREQFF
V gene: TRBV19; J gene: TRBJ1-5; CDR3 protein: CASSILGQSNQPQHF
V gene: TRBV5-6; J gene: TRBJ1-1; CDR3 protein: CASSLAVTGMNTEAFF
V gene: TRBV6-6; J gene: TRBJ1-1; CDR3 protein: CASSPTTATEAFF
V gene: TRBV6-2/TRBV6-3; J gene: TRBJ2-6; CDR3 protein: CASSWAGTYSGANVLTF
V gene: TRBV3-1; J gene: TRBJ1-1; CDR3 protein: CASSQVGQEAFF
V gene: TRBV7-2; J gene: TRBJ2-5; CDR3 protein: CASSPDRSTTQETQYF
V gene: TRBV29-1; J gene: TRBJ1-2; CDR3 protein: CSVRPRGALEDGYTF
V gene: TRBV7-8; J gene: TRBJ2-7; CDR3 protein: CASSFDRSYEQYF
V gene: TRBV7-6; J gene: TRBJ2-1; CDR3 protein: CASSLALSPSGNRYNEQFF
V gene: TRBV29-1; J gene: TRBJ1-1; CDR3 protein: CSVELQPNTEAFF
V gene: TRBV13; J gene: TRBJ2-7; CDR3 protein: CASSLGLGGQPSLEQYF
V gene: TRBV4-1; J gene: TRBJ2-3; CDR3 protein: CASSQDMGLAGGDTQYF
V gene: TRBV12-3/TRBV12-4; J gene: TRBJ2-1; CDR3 protein: CASSPADNYNEQFF
V gene: TRBV5-1; J gene: TRBJ1-1; CDR3 protein: CASSLATGTNTEAFF
V gene: TRBV29-1; J gene: TRBJ1-1; CDR3 protein: CSVEDLGGTEAFF
V gene: TRBV12-5; J gene: TRBJ1-1; CDR3 protein: CASMEGGTEAFF
V gene: TRBV4-1; J gene: TRBJ2-3; CDR3 protein: CASSQDVEADTQYF
V gene: TRBV5-1; J gene: TRBJ2-1; CDR3 protein: CASSLQGLPSF
V gene: TRBV4-1; J gene: TRBJ2-1; CDR3 protein: CASSQSGQGYNEQFF
V gene: TRBV11-2; J gene: TRBJ2-7; CDR3 protein: CASSLDRAYEQYF
V gene: TRBV12-3/TRBV12-4; J gene: TRBJ2-5; CDR3 protein: CASSPQNQETQYF
V gene: TRBV12-3/TRBV12-4; J gene: TRBJ1-1; CDR3 protein: CASSLTRHETEAFF
V gene: TRBV29-1; J gene: TRBJ2-1; CDR3 protein: CSVGSPRYNEQFF
V gene: TRBV2; J gene: TRBJ1-1; CDR3 protein: CASSVLNTEAFF
V gene: TRBV5-1; J gene: TRBJ2-3; CDR3 protein: CASSSETVTDTQYF
V gene: TRBV29-1; J gene: TRBJ1-2; CDR3 protein: CSAADSRYGYTF
V gene: TRBV10-3; J gene: TRBJ1-1; CDR3 protein: CATLDNGNTEAFF
V gene: TRBV2; J gene: TRBJ2-4; CDR3 protein: CASSFDRAGKNIQYF
V gene: TRBV20-1; J gene: TRBJ2-3; CDR3 protein: CSAGGDGDTQYF
V gene: TRBV11-2; J gene: TRBJ2-3; CDR3 protein: CASRQTSGGPDTQYF
V gene: TRBV6-2/TRBV6-3; J gene: TRBJ2-3; CDR3 protein: CASSYTGGPGDTQYF